A single sample is the source of the 22 T cell receptor beta chains below, sequenced in a study of response to subunit inactivated influenza vaccine. MiXCR was run by TCRdb on the RT-PCR reads, yielding one entry per CDR3 protein. The profile covers about 700,000 distinct CDR3 sequences, with more than 11% appearing a single time and less than 7% taken by the ten largest. This material consisted of PBMCs from blood, taken 14 days before vaccination. Receptors originate from a man in his fifties who received an inactivated influenza vaccine.

The V and J genes are TRBV9 and TRBJ2-5, with TRBD2 identical over 11 bases. Germline CDR1 SGDLS, CDR2 YYNGEE. The CDR3 is 16 amino acids. Losses at the gene ends were 4 bases for V and 3 bases for J; bases not matched to a gene: 8. CDR3 sequence: CASSTLAGGQKETQYF. For the CDR3, the DNA is TGTGCCAGCAGCACCCTAGCGGGGGGACAAAAAGAGACCCAGTACTTC.

The chain couples TRBV3-1 to TRBJ1-2, with TRBD1 as a possible D gene (5 bases). Looked up from germline, CDR1 is LGHDT and CDR2 is YNNKEL (reference sequence). The germline V and J ends were trimmed by 0 bases and 3 bases, with 8 bases remaining between them. The CDR3 loop spans 14 amino acids. CDR3 bases: TGTGCCAGCAGCCAAGATGCGACAGACTATGGCTACACCTTC. Translated: CASSQDATDYGYTF.

This clonotype was picked up a small number of times. This rearrangement joins TRBV5-1 to TRBJ1-5, with D possibly matching TRBD1 (5 bases). This CDR3 comprises 14 residues. Trimming left V 3 bases short and J 5 bases short, with 12 bases between. Germline lookup yields CDR1 SGHRS and CDR2 YFSETQ. CDR3 DNA sequence: TGCGCCAGCAGCTGGTCGGGGCAAGATCAGCCCCAGCATTTT. It encodes CASSWSGQDQPQHF.

The chain links TRBV6-2 or TRBV6-3 to TRBJ2-1; 7 nucleotides agree with TRBD1. Germline lookup yields CDR1 MNHEY and CDR2 SVGEGT. V trimming: 2 bases; J trimming: 7 bases; junction bases outside the gene matches: 5. The CDR3 is 14 residues long. The CDR3 protein is CASSYGGQRNEQFF. CDR3 coding DNA: TGTGCCAGCAGTTACGGGGGACAGAGAAATGAGCAGTTCTTC.

The genes are TRBV5-6 and TRBJ2-2; D not resolved. CDR1 is SGHDT, CDR2 YYEEEE, per germline. The germline V and J ends were trimmed by 1 base and 1 base, with 14 bases remaining between them. The CDR3 is 17 residues long. The DNA of the CDR3 is TGTGCCAGCAGCTTGATGGTTGTGGAAAGGAACACCGGGGAGCTGTTTTTT. Its translation: CASSLMVVERNTGELFF.

This clonotype was seen only a few times. V gene TRBV5-1 combines with J gene TRBJ2-1, with TRBD2 matching over 9 bases. This CDR3 spans 13 amino acids. The germline gives CDR1 SGHRS, CDR2 YFSETQ. Germline trimming cut 4 bases from V and 9 bases from J; bases unmatched to any gene: 5. CDR3 bases: TGCGCCAGCAGCGGCGGGAGGGTATCTGAGCAGTTCTTC. This translates into CASSGGRVSEQFF.

This clonotype showed up just a few times. V usage is TRBV12-3 or TRBV12-4 and J usage is TRBJ2-2, with 11 bases matching TRBD1. The ends lost 5 bases at V and 4 bases at J; junction bases unmatched: 3. The CDR3 is made up of 15 amino acids. The CDR3 loop reads CASSGGQGATGELFF. The DNA of the CDR3 is TGTGCCAGCAGTGGCGGACAGGGGGCCACCGGGGAGCTGTTTTTT.

This clonotype was counted a few times. The J gene is TRBJ1-2, the V gene TRBV20-1; D is possibly TRBD1 (6 bases). The CDR3 runs to 14 residues. Germline V gene data show CDR1 as DFQATT and CDR2 as SNEGSKA (reference sequence). V gave up 3 bases and J gave up 0 bases, with 11 bases separating them. In DNA form, the CDR3 reads TGCAGTGCTAGGAACAGGGCCGCTAACTATGGCTACACCTTC. The encoded protein is CSARNRAANYGYTF.

The J gene is TRBJ2-7, the V gene TRBV4-2; possibly TRBD1 for D (7 bases). V was cut by 1 base and J by 4 bases, with 20 bases left in between. CDR1 and CDR2 (germline): LGHNA, YNFKEQ. The CDR3 contains 17 residues. The CDR3 loop is CASSQAIQGGGRYEQYF. The CDR3 coding sequence is TGTGCCAGCAGCCAAGCGATTCAAGGAGGGGGCAGGTACGAGCAGTACTTC.

The J gene is TRBJ2-2, the V gene TRBV4-1; 7 nucleotides agree with TRBD2. The germline CDR1 and CDR2 sequences are MGHRA and YSYEKL. V lost 1 base to trimming and J lost 3 bases; unmatched junction nucleotides: 8. The CDR3 consists of 17 residues. In DNA, the CDR3 is TGCGCCAGCAGCCAAGGGGGCCACGGGGGGTACACCGGGGAGCTGTTTTTT. Protein product: CASSQGGHGGYTGELFF.

This clonotype was counted many times. J is TRBJ2-3 and V is TRBV2; D call uncertain. Germline V gene sequence: CDR1 SNHLY, CDR2 FYNNEI. The CDR3 loop spans 17 amino acids. V dropped 6 bases and J dropped 3 bases, with 22 bases sitting between them. The CDR3 DNA reads as TGTGCCAGCAGGATCCGAATCCCAGGAGAGAGTACAGATACGCAGTATTTT. Its translation is CASRIRIPGESTDTQYF.

This clonotype was picked up many times. The V and J genes are TRBV20-1 and TRBJ2-3; 9 nucleotides match TRBD2. The CDR3 spans 16 residues. The J segment lost 4 bases and the V segment lost 0 bases, leaving 8 bases of the junction unmatched. Germline values: CDR1 DFQATT, CDR2 SNEGSKA (reference sequence). DNA for the CDR3: TGCAGTGCTAGAGATCGGCGGAAGCGGGGGGCAGATACGCAGTATTTT. It translates to CSARDRRKRGADTQYF.

This clonotype was seen a few times. The chain is built from TRBV7-9 and TRBJ1-6; 10 bases are shared with TRBD1. The CDR3 has 16 amino acids. In germline, CDR1 is SEHNR, CDR2 FQNEAQ (reference sequence). V lost 3 bases, J lost 4 bases, and 3 bases stayed unmatched. The CDR3, as DNA: TGTGCCAGCAGCTTGGGACAGGGGACGTATAATTCACCCCTCCACTTT. Translation gives CASSLGQGTYNSPLHF.

The V gene is TRBV12-3 or TRBV12-4, the J gene TRBJ2-1, with D maybe TRBD2 (5 bases). V was shortened by 6 bases and J by 9 bases, with 18 bases between the two germline ends. This CDR3 comprises 14 residues. CDR3 DNA: TGTGCCAGCAGCTCCGCCGGGAATTTCGGTGAGCAGTTCTTC. Encoded protein: CASSSAGNFGEQFF.

This clonotype was recorded many times. The chain has TRBV5-1 and TRBJ2-1; 14 bases fit TRBD2. Germline loops: CDR1 SGHRS, CDR2 YFSETQ. V shed 4 bases, J shed 13 bases, and the junction held 4 bases outside the gene matches. This CDR3 is 13 amino acids long. CDR3 bases: TGCGCCAGCAGCGCCGGGACTAGCGGGAGACAGTTCTTC. It yields the protein CASSAGTSGRQFF.

This chain joins TRBV15 and TRBJ2-1; no definite D call. CDR1 LNHNV and CDR2 YYDKDF come from the germline V gene (reference sequence). The CDR3 is made up of 15 amino acids. Trimming shortened V by 3 bases and J by 5 bases, and 14 bases separated the two germline ends. CDR3: CATSSQLVTDNEQFF. CDR3 nucleotide sequence: TGTGCCACCAGCAGTCAGCTTGTGACGGACAATGAGCAGTTCTTC.

The J gene is TRBJ2-2, the V gene TRBV5-1; 8 nucleotides line up with TRBD2. V lost 4 bases to trimming and J lost 4 bases; unmatched junction nucleotides: 9. The V gene's germline CDR1 is SGHRS and CDR2 YFSETQ. This CDR3 region has 16 residues. The CDR3: CASSKDGGAATGELFF. The CDR3, as DNA: TGCGCCAGCAGCAAGGACGGGGGGGCGGCCACCGGGGAGCTGTTTTTT.

This clonotype has at least ten counts. The CDR3 DNA is TGTGCCAGCAGCTTGCCCGGGGGTATGTCGGACTATGGCTACACCTTC. This codes for CASSLPGGMSDYGYTF. The rearrangement links TRBV5-8 to TRBJ1-2, with D possibly being TRBD1 (5 bases). V was pared by 1 base and J by 3 bases, with 16 bases between. The length of the CDR3 is 16 residues. The germline V gene encodes CDR1 SGHTS and CDR2 YDEGEE.

The chain is built from TRBV6-2 or TRBV6-3 and TRBJ2-4, with D perhaps TRBD1 (5 bases). The CDR3 totals 15 residues. CDR1 MNHEY and CDR2 SVGEGT come from the germline V gene. V was shortened by 8 bases and J by 0 bases, with 14 bases between the two germline ends. DNA for the CDR3: TGTGCCAGCGGGGCTAGGGTTCTAGCCAAAAACATTCAGTACTTC. Its protein product is CASGARVLAKNIQYF.

There are a few counts of this clonotype. This chain joins TRBV4-3 and TRBJ2-7; a possible D gene is TRBD2 (6 bases). The germline V gene encodes CDR1 LGHNA and CDR2 YSLEER. V shed 0 bases and J shed 3 bases, with 24 bases lying between them. This CDR3 contains 19 residues. CDR3 in DNA: TGCGCCAGCAGCCAAGAGGCCGAGTATGGCCTGGAGGGTGACTACGAGCAGTACTTC. It codes for CASSQEAEYGLEGDYEQYF.

This clonotype has only a few counts. The gene calls are TRBV27 and TRBJ2-7; 9 nucleotides match TRBD1. The CDR3 covers 15 residues. J gave up 2 bases and V 7 bases, and 9 bases lay outside the gene matches. CDR1 is MNHEY and CDR2 is SMNVEV in the germline V gene (reference sequence). The CDR3 DNA sequence: TGTGCCAGCATGCCGGGACAGGGAACTCCCTACGAGCAGTACTTC. Translated: CASMPGQGTPYEQYF.

This chain joins TRBV5-1 and TRBJ2-3, with TRBD2 identical over 10 bases. With 6 bases clipped from V and 0 bases from J, the junction kept 7 bases outside the gene matches. The germline V gene has CDR1 SGHRS and CDR2 YFSETQ. The CDR3 is made up of 16 amino acids. CDR3 sequence (DNA): TGCGCCAGCACGGCTAGCGGGGGCCGAAGCACAGATACGCAGTATTTT. It yields the protein CASTASGGRSTDTQYF.